These 25 T cell receptor beta chains were sequenced from one sample in a study of response to subunit inactivated influenza vaccine. TCRdb reanalysed the RT-PCR reads using MiXCR and keeps one entry per CDR3 protein. The sample records just over 300,000 distinct CDR3 sequences, 20% to 25% being singletons. Sequences were derived from PBMCs from blood, sampled about 19 months after vaccination. These receptors all come from a man aged 50-75 years who received an inactivated influenza vaccine.

Many counts were recorded for this clonotype. J is TRBJ2-5 and V is TRBV30; D unclear. V dropped 1 base and J dropped 4 bases, with 16 bases sitting between them. The CDR3 extends over 15 amino acids. Per germline, CDR1 GTSNPN and CDR2 SVGIG (reference sequence). In DNA, the CDR3 is TGTGCCTGGAGTGCCGACGTAGGTGGTGGAGAGACCCAGTACTTC. It is translated as CAWSADVGGGETQYF.

The chain links TRBV4-1 to TRBJ1-2, with a weak D call TRBD1 (5 bases). CDR1 MGHRA and CDR2 YSYEKL come from the germline V gene. This CDR3 contains 15 residues. V gave up 1 base and J gave up 7 bases, with 16 bases separating them. Here the CDR3 DNA reads TGCGCCAGCAGCCAAGGGGACCTGGTTAATGGTGGCTACACCTTC. Its protein is CASSQGDLVNGGYTF.

Comment on this clonotype: This sequence may be a read error, since a much larger clone differs from it by one base. This sequence joins TRBV12-3 or TRBV12-4 and TRBJ1-1, with a tentative D call TRBD1 (5 bases). Trimming took off 6 bases at V and 4 bases at J, with 12 bases between the two ends. CDR3 length equals 13 residues. CDR3 sequence: CASRRRDFTEAFF. The CDR3 DNA follows: TGTGCCAGCAGACGACGGGACTTCACTGAAGCTTTCTTT.

This clonotype was observed many times. The CDR3 DNA reads TGTGCCATCAGTGTAGACAGGGAACGTCAGCCCCAGCATTTT. Translating it yields CAISVDRERQPQHF. This chain links TRBV10-3 with TRBJ1-5; 7 bases are a match to TRBD1. The germline CDR1 and CDR2 sequences are ENHRY and SYGVKD. Unmatched junction bases numbered 6, after V lost 4 bases and J lost 6 bases. The CDR3 spans 14 residues.

This clonotype occurred many times. The chain recombines TRBV12-3 or TRBV12-4 with TRBJ2-7, with D tentatively TRBD1 (5 bases). V lost 3 bases, J lost 2 bases, and 11 bases lay in between. The CDR3 has 14 residues. CDR3 coding DNA: TGTGCCAGCAGTTTGGCCCAGGGTCCCTACGAGCAGTACTTC. It translates to CASSLAQGPYEQYF.

Ten or more counts support this clonotype. This sequence joins TRBV6-5 and TRBJ1-1; unclear D gene. The V end lost 7 bases, the J end lost 3 bases, and 6 bases lay between the germline ends. Germline V gene data show CDR1 as MNHEY and CDR2 as SVGAGI. The CDR3 length is 11 residues. DNA of the CDR3: TGTGCCAGCATGGGGTACACTGAAGCTTTCTTT. Its translation: CASMGYTEAFF.

V and J are TRBV11-2 and TRBJ2-7; 7 bases map to TRBD2. V lost 5 bases, J lost 2 bases, and 12 bases stayed unmatched. Germline V lookup: CDR1 SGHAT, CDR2 FQNNGV. This CDR3 has 16 residues. The CDR3 region has the DNA TGTGCCAGCAGCCGCCAACCCGGGACTACCACCTACGAGCAGTACTTC. As protein: CASSRQPGTTTYEQYF. The full variable domain, its missing parts supplied by reference TRBV11-2 and TRBJ2-7, is EAGVAQSPRYKIIEKRQSVAFWCNPISGHATLYWYQQILGQGPKLLIQFQNNGVVDDSQLPKDRFSAERLKGVDSTLKIQPAKLEDSAVYLCASSRQPGTTTYEQYFGPGTRLTVT.

The V call is TRBV4-2, the J call TRBJ2-5, with D possibly being TRBD2 (5 bases). The germline gives CDR1 LGHNA, CDR2 YNFKEQ. Trimming cost V 1 base and J 4 bases, with 10 bases left between them. The CDR3 extends over 14 amino acids. CDR3 amino acids: CASSQAHTRETQYF. In DNA form, the CDR3 reads TGTGCCAGCAGCCAAGCCCATACTAGAGAGACCCAGTACTTC.

The genes are TRBV5-1 and TRBJ1-1; D is perhaps TRBD1 (6 bases). Per the germline V gene, CDR1 is SGHRS and CDR2 is YFSETQ. The V gene lost 4 bases and the J gene lost 4 bases, with 11 bases spanning the gap. The CDR3 runs to 13 residues. The CDR3 here is CASSQQGPTEAFF. In nucleotides, the CDR3 is TGCGCCAGCAGCCAACAGGGACCCACTGAAGCTTTCTTT.

This clonotype showed up many times. In DNA, the CDR3 is TGCAGTGCTAGGGGATCCGGGACAACCCTATTTTCGCAGTTCTTC. It translates to CSARGSGTTLFSQFF. The chain recombines TRBV20-1 with TRBJ2-1; weak D call: TRBD1 (6 bases). The CDR3 is 15 residues long. Looked up from germline, CDR1 is DFQATT and CDR2 is SNEGSKA (reference sequence). V was clipped by 3 bases and J by 12 bases, with 24 bases between them.

This clonotype was seen at least ten times. This rearrangement joins TRBV20-1 to TRBJ1-2; D uncertain. The CDR3 runs 13 residues. In germline, CDR1 is DFQATT, CDR2 SNEGSKA (reference sequence). V was shortened by 0 bases and J by 5 bases, with 10 bases between the two germline ends. The CDR3 region is CSARDNPYYGYTF. The CDR3 DNA reads as TGCAGTGCTAGAGATAACCCCTATTATGGCTACACCTTC.

V usage is TRBV2 and J usage is TRBJ1-3, with unresolved D. The CDR3 loop spans 19 amino acids. Germline V gene sequence: CDR1 SNHLY, CDR2 FYNNEI. Trimming stripped 7 bases from V and 5 bases from J, with 30 bases between. The CDR3 sequence: CASTVGGSIENYVRNTIYF. CDR3 DNA sequence: TGTGCCAGCACAGTCGGTGGATCGATTGAGAACTATGTACGAAACACCATATATTTT.

This chain connects TRBV29-1 to TRBJ2-4, with a possible D match to TRBD1 (5 bases). The V end was cut by 8 bases, the J end by 8 bases, with 25 bases between. CDR1 is SQVTM and CDR2 is ANQGSEA in the germline V gene. This CDR3 spans 15 amino acids. The CDR3 DNA follows: TGCAGCCCGGATGGGCTCAGGGCGCCCATGGACATTCAGTACTTC. It specifies CSPDGLRAPMDIQYF.

This chain links TRBV28 with TRBJ1-5, with a possible D match to TRBD1 (6 bases). Germline CDR1 is MDHEN and CDR2 is SYDVKM. The CDR3 length is 13 residues. V lost 6 bases, J lost 2 bases, and 8 bases lay in between. The chain's CDR3 is CASRQGGNQPQHF. The CDR3 nucleotides are TGTGCCAGCAGACAGGGAGGCAATCAGCCCCAGCATTTT.

The chain has TRBV10-3 and TRBJ1-5; D is possibly TRBD1 (5 bases). Germline assignment: CDR1 ENHRY and CDR2 SYGVKD. The CDR3 is 14 amino acids. V was shortened by 0 bases and J by 7 bases, with 10 bases between the two germline ends. CDR3 protein: CAISESRGAQPQHF. CDR3 bases: TGTGCCATCAGTGAGTCAAGGGGAGCGCAGCCCCAGCATTTT.

The chain uses TRBV28 and TRBJ1-5; 7 bases map to TRBD1. The germline V gene encodes CDR1 MDHEN and CDR2 SYDVKM. The CDR3 has 15 residues. J was trimmed by 4 bases and V by 8 bases; bases with no gene match: 11. CDR3 DNA sequence: TGTGCCAGCTGGAAAAAGGGGGCGGGTAATCAGCCCCAGCATTTT. Translating gives CASWKKGAGNQPQHF. Combining the CDR3 with reference TRBV28 and TRBJ1-5 gives the whole variable domain DVKVTQSSRYLVKRTGEKVFLECVQDMDHENMFWYRQDPGLGLRLIYFSYDVKMKEKGDIPEGYSVSREKKERFSLILESASTNQTSMYLCASWKKGAGNQPQHFGDGTRLSIL.

The V gene is TRBV4-2, the J gene TRBJ2-5; D call uncertain. In germline, CDR1 is LGHNA, CDR2 YNFKEQ. CDR3 length: 14 residues. V was cut by 0 bases and J by 5 bases, with 10 bases left in between. In DNA, the CDR3 is TGTGCCAGCAGCCAAGAAGGAGCGATGGAGACCCAGTACTTC. This translates into CASSQEGAMETQYF.

This clonotype was counted a few times. This chain connects TRBV29-1 to TRBJ2-7; tentative D call: TRBD2 (8 bases). Between the trimmed V and J ends, which lost 5 bases and 4 bases, there was a span of 24 bases. Germline-derived CDR1 and CDR2 are SQVTM and ANQGSEA. The CDR3 covers 16 residues. CDR3 sequence reads: CSVSTGTVTSEYEQYF. The CDR3 bases are TGCAGCGTTTCAACCGGGACAGTGACTAGCGAGTACGAGCAGTACTTC.

This clonotype was picked up a small number of times. The chain joins TRBV7-9 to TRBJ2-4; the D is unclear. The CDR3 sequence is 14 residues long. Germline lookup yields CDR1 SEHNR and CDR2 FQNEAQ (reference sequence). The V gene lost 0 bases and the J gene lost 6 bases, with 9 bases spanning the gap. The CDR3 DNA reads TGTGCCAGCAGCTTAGCGATGACCGTAAACATTCAGTACTTC. Its translation is CASSLAMTVNIQYF. The variable domain in full, completed from reference TRBV7-9 and TRBJ2-4, reads DTGVSQNPRHKITKRGQNVTFRCDPISEHNRLYWYRQTLGQGPEFLTYFQNEAQLEKSRLLSDRFSAERPKGSFSTLEIQRTEQGDSAMYLCASSLAMTVNIQYFGAGTRLSVL.

This chain joins TRBV29-1 and TRBJ1-1, with 7 bases fitting TRBD1. This CDR3 has 13 residues. Trimming at V came to 6 bases and at J to 3 bases, leaving 7 bases not matched to a gene. CDR1 is SQVTM, CDR2 ANQGSEA, per germline. This CDR3 is CSVRGGADTEAFF. The CDR3, as DNA: TGCAGCGTAAGAGGGGGCGCGGACACTGAAGCTTTCTTT. Using reference TRBV29-1 and TRBJ1-1 for the parts outside the CDR3, the full variable domain is SAVISQKPSRDICQRGTSLTIQCQVDSQVTMMFWYRQQPGQSLTLIATANQGSEATYESGFVIDKFPISRPNLTFSTLTVSNMSPEDSSIYLCSVRGGADTEAFFGQGTRLTVV.

At least ten counts were recorded for this clonotype. The chain links TRBV12-3 or TRBV12-4 to TRBJ1-4; TRBD1 aligns across 10 bases. The trim removed 2 bases at V and 6 bases at J, leaving 3 bases unmatched. CDR3 length equals 15 residues. CDR3 DNA sequence: TGTGCCAGCAGTTTAACCGGGACAGGGGATGAAAAACTGTTTTTT. As protein: CASSLTGTGDEKLFF.

There are many counts of this clonotype. V and J are TRBV20-1 and TRBJ1-4, with 8 positions matching TRBD1. J lost 7 bases, V lost 6 bases, and 10 bases had no gene match. This CDR3 has 14 amino acids. Germline V gene data show CDR1 as DFQATT and CDR2 as SNEGSKA (reference sequence). The CDR3 spells CSAINPQGGEKLFF. The CDR3 DNA follows: TGCAGTGCCATAAACCCACAGGGGGGTGAAAAACTGTTTTTT.

This clonotype was picked up many times. This chain links TRBV5-1 with TRBJ1-6, with D maybe TRBD1 (5 bases). CDR1 and CDR2 (germline): SGHRS, YFSETQ. The V gene lost 4 bases and the J gene lost 10 bases, with 18 bases spanning the gap. The CDR3 runs to 15 residues. DNA for the CDR3: TGCGCCAGCAGCCCGTACGGCACAGGCGGGTCACCCCTCCACTTT. The encoded protein is CASSPYGTGGSPLHF.

This clonotype occurred a few times. The rearrangement uses TRBV14 and TRBJ1-2; 8 positions agree with TRBD1. Germline V gives CDR1 SGHDN, CDR2 FVKESK. Losses at the gene ends were 3 bases for V and 2 bases for J; bases not matched to a gene: 2. The CDR3 sequence is 14 residues long. CDR3 in DNA: TGTGCCAGCAGCCATCGGACAGGGAACTATGGCTACACCTTC. The encoded protein is CASSHRTGNYGYTF.

The rearrangement links TRBV20-1 to TRBJ1-4, with 10 bases identical to TRBD1. The CDR3 length is 14 residues. V was clipped by 3 bases and J by 6 bases; unmatched bases: 4. CDR1 and CDR2 (germline): DFQATT, SNEGSKA (reference sequence). This CDR3 reads CSARRGTGDEKLFF. The CDR3 bases are TGCAGTGCTAGGAGGGGGACAGGGGATGAAAAACTGTTTTTT.